These T cell receptor beta chains were read from a single sample in a study of OX40 agonist ivuxolimab in advanced cancers. Assay: immunoSEQ multiplex PCR; the TCRdb copy retains only in-frame clones and omits some. Among 40,000 to 45,000 clones listed, approximately 92% were seen once. The sequencing here drew on CD4+ or CD8+ T cells sorted from blood, taken in a trial of the OX40 agonist ivuxolimab. Receptor source: an adult with an advanced solid tumor such as melanoma, head and neck, liver or kidney cancer. The CDR3 runs from the conserved cysteine through the conserved F or W. Fields, in order: J gene, clone size, D gene, V gene, CDR3 protein, CDR3 DNA. D genes are given only for firm matches. Expanded clones get a size class; other rows say once, few or many, or leave the size out.

TRBJ2-3 | NA | NA | TRBV13 | CASSQDRSDTQYF | TGTGCCAGCAGCCAAGACAGGTCAGATACGCAGTATTTT
TRBJ2-3 | NA | TRBD2 | TRBV19 | CASSPTSGGGTDTQYF | TGTGCCAGTAGTCCTACTAGCGGGGGGGGCACAGATACGCAGTATTTT
TRBJ1-3 | NA | TRBD1 | TRBV28 | CASRTGDSGNTIYF | TGTGCCAGCAGGACAGGGGACTCTGGAAACACCATATATTTT
TRBJ1-1 | NA | NA | TRBV6-5 | CASSYSRGNTEAFF | TGTGCCAGCAGTTACTCAAGAGGAAACACTGAAGCTTTCTTT
TRBJ1-5 | NA | NA | TRBV19 | CASSIEESEMPQHF | TGTGCCAGTAGTATAGAAGAATCAGAAATGCCCCAGCATTTT
TRBJ1-3 | NA | NA | TRBV30 | CAWTAGQSSGNTIYF | TGTGCCTGGACCGCCGGACAGAGCTCTGGAAACACCATATATTTT
TRBJ2-7 | NA | TRBD2 | TRBV28 | CASSFRTSTYEQYF | TGTGCCAGCAGTTTCCGGACTAGCACCTACGAGCAGTACTTC
TRBJ2-7 | NA | NA | TRBV28 | CASSSSGPSYEQYF | TGTGCCAGCAGTTCCTCCGGGCCCTCCTACGAGCAGTACTTC
TRBJ1-5 | few | NA | TRBV19 | CASSPGQTQPQHF | TGTGCCAGTAGTCCGGGACAAACTCAGCCCCAGCATTTT
TRBJ2-7 | NA | TRBD1 | TRBV5-1 | CASSLDRGPYEQYF | TGCGCCAGCAGTCTCGACAGGGGGCCTTACGAGCAGTACTTC
TRBJ2-7 | NA | TRBD2 | TRBV6-1 | CASSESGGTYEQYF | TGTGCCAGCAGTGAAAGCGGGGGGACCTACGAGCAGTACTTC
TRBJ2-5 | few | NA | TRBV11-3 | CASSLDGSKTQYF | TGTGCCAGCAGCTTAGACGGCTCCAAGACCCAGTACTTC
TRBJ2-3 | NA | NA | TRBV5-1 | CASSPLITDTQYF | TGCGCCAGCAGCCCGCTTATCACAGATACGCAGTATTTT
TRBJ2-5 | NA | NA | TRBV7-9 | CASSRTVQETQYF | TGTGCCAGCAGCCGGACAGTTCAAGAGACCCAGTACTTC
TRBJ2-1 | NA | NA | TRBV28 | CASSTLLDYNEQFF | TGTGCCAGCAGTACCCTACTAGACTACAATGAGCAGTTCTTC
TRBJ2-1 | NA | TRBD2 | TRBV28 | CASSLPYPGGGNNEQFF | TGTGCCAGCAGTTTACCCTATCCTGGGGGGGGTAACAATGAGCAGTTCTTC
TRBJ1-3 | NA | NA | TRBV6-1 | CASSWGVSGNTIYF | TGTGCCAGCAGTTGGGGAGTCTCTGGAAACACCATATATTTT
TRBJ2-2 | NA | NA | TRBV2 | CASRGDGTGELFF | TGTGCCAGCAGGGGGGACGGCACCGGGGAGCTGTTTTTT
TRBJ2-3 | NA | NA | TRBV9 | CASSVDPSGTDTQYF | TGTGCCAGCAGCGTAGATCCTAGCGGCACAGATACGCAGTATTTT
TRBJ1-5 | NA | TRBD1 | TRBV10-2 | CASKAGTGNQPQHF | TGCGCCAGCAAAGCCGGGACAGGCAATCAGCCCCAGCATTTT
TRBJ1-6 | once | NA | TRBV11-2 | CASSLAGTSPLHF | TGTGCCAGCAGCCTCGCGGGCACTTCACCCCTCCACTTT
TRBJ1-6 | NA | NA | TRBV9 | CASSVSWSNSPLHF | TGTGCCAGCAGCGTCTCTTGGTCTAATTCACCCCTCCACTTT
TRBJ1-1 | NA | NA | TRBV7-8 | CASSLTMNTEAFF | TGTGCCAGCAGCTTAACAATGAACACTGAAGCTTTCTTT
TRBJ2-1 | once | NA | TRBV29-1 | CSVETGPLENEQFF | TGCAGCGTGGAGACGGGACCTCTGGAGAATGAGCAGTTCTTC
TRBJ2-7 | NA | NA | TRBV5-4 | CASSLAGGLSYEQYF | TGTGCCAGCAGCTTAGCCGGGGGGCTCTCCTACGAGCAGTACTTC
TRBJ1-1 | once | NA | TRBV10-3 | CAIKGGAWDTEAFF | TGTGCCATCAAGGGGGGCGCCTGGGACACTGAAGCTTTCTTT
TRBJ2-5 | NA | NA | TRBV6-5 | CASSYSGPGETQYF | TGTGCCAGCAGTTACTCCGGGCCGGGGGAGACCCAGTACTTC
TRBJ2-2 | NA | TRBD1 | TRBV2 | CASSAIGQGDAGELFF | TGTGCCAGCAGTGCGATCGGACAGGGGGACGCCGGGGAGCTGTTTTTT
TRBJ2-2 | NA | TRBD1 | TRBV30 | CAGGQGSSGELFF | TGTGCCGGCGGACAGGGTAGCTCCGGGGAGCTGTTTTTT
TRBJ2-7 | NA | TRBD1 | TRBV28 | CASRVHGQGRYEQYF | TGTGCCAGCAGAGTCCACGGACAGGGACGCTACGAGCAGTACTTC
TRBJ2-3 | NA | TRBD2 | TRBV7-9 | CASSPSGGAQDTQYF | TGTGCCAGCAGCCCTAGCGGGGGGGCCCAAGATACGCAGTATTTT
TRBJ1-2 | once | NA | TRBV15 | CATSRGVGEGYGYTF | TGTGCCACCAGCAGAGGGGTTGGGGAGGGCTATGGCTACACCTTC
TRBJ2-3 | NA | NA | TRBV4-3 | CASSPRDSTDTQYF | TGCGCCAGCAGCCCCCGGGACTCCACAGATACGCAGTATTTT
TRBJ1-5 | NA | TRBD1 | TRBV28 | CASSFGDSVLNQPQHF | TGTGCCAGCAGTTTCGGGGACAGCGTCCTGAATCAGCCCCAGCATTTT
TRBJ1-5 | few | NA | TRBV6-1 | CASGRDQPQHF | TGTGCCAGCGGACGGGATCAGCCCCAGCATTTT
TRBJ2-1 | NA | TRBD2 | TRBV5-1 | CASTLRPPSGSSYNEQFF | TGCGCCAGCACCCTCCGTCCCCCTAGCGGCAGCTCCTACAATGAGCAGTTCTTC
TRBJ1-2 | few | NA | TRBV20-1 | CSASQLYGYTF | TGCAGTGCTAGCCAACTCTATGGCTACACCTTC
TRBJ1-1 | NA | NA | TRBV28 | CASSPMGGRFTEAFF | TGTGCCAGCAGCCCAATGGGGGGTCGCTTCACTGAAGCTTTCTTT
TRBJ2-3 | NA | NA | TRBV19 | CASSQVRKPNTDTQYF | TGTGCCAGTAGTCAGGTCCGAAAACCCAACACAGATACGCAGTATTTT
TRBJ1-1 | NA | NA | TRBV27 | CASRRRPEGGNTEAFF | TGTGCCAGCAGGCGAAGGCCCGAGGGCGGAAACACTGAAGCTTTCTTT
TRBJ2-6 | NA | NA | TRBV7-2 | CASSLVGSGANVLTF | TGTGCCAGCAGCTTAGTTGGGTCTGGGGCCAACGTCCTGACTTTC
TRBJ1-4 | NA | NA | TRBV28 | CASSFRQGNEKLFF | TGTGCCAGCAGTTTTAGGCAGGGGAATGAAAAACTGTTTTTT